A selection of T cell receptor beta chains follows, all from one sample in a study of T cell repertoires in cytomegalovirus infection. MiXCR, run by TCRdb on the reads, gives a single entry per CDR3 protein. The repertoire has approximately 170,000 distinct CDR3 sequences, under 20% of them found once; the top ten carry around 19%. Sequences were obtained from CD8+ T cells from PBMCs. The receptor source for this set is a human donor in good health (CMV status not recorded). Some clones in this sample may be carry-over from other donors' samples. Both conserved end residues are part of each CDR3. The D gene is left open where the match is weak. Clone size is stated in some rows and not others, as once, few, many or a class when expanded.

v_call: TRBV6-2/TRBV6-3; clone_size: .; d_call: .; j_call: TRBJ2-1; cdr3_aa: CDSSSTLRPNEQFF; cdr3_nt: TGTGACAGCAGTTCCACCCTCCGGCCCAATGAGCAGTTCTTC
v_call: TRBV27; clone_size: few; d_call: TRBD1; j_call: TRBJ1-2; cdr3_aa: CASSPGTEAGYTF; cdr3_nt: TGTGCCAGCAGTCCCGGGACAGAGGCCGGCTACACCTTC
v_call: TRBV29-1; clone_size: .; d_call: TRBD2; j_call: TRBJ2-1; cdr3_aa: CSAEGLAGAGGPAGQFF; cdr3_nt: TGCAGCGCCGAAGGACTAGCGGGAGCAGGAGGGCCGGCGGGGCAGTTCTTC
v_call: TRBV7-6; clone_size: few; d_call: .; j_call: TRBJ2-5; cdr3_aa: CASSFRAIAEPQYF; cdr3_nt: TGTGCCAGCAGCTTCCGAGCGATCGCCGAGCCCCAGTACTTC
v_call: TRBV20-1; clone_size: .; d_call: TRBD2; j_call: TRBJ2-5; cdr3_aa: CSASIGGNLLETQYF; cdr3_nt: TGCAGTGCTAGTATCGGGGGGAACCTTTTGGAGACCCAGTACTTC
v_call: TRBV27; clone_size: many; d_call: .; j_call: TRBJ2-1; cdr3_aa: CASSLGAAGGNEQFF; cdr3_nt: TGTGCCAGTAGTTTAGGGGCAGCCGGTGGGAATGAGCAGTTCTTC
v_call: TRBV6-2/TRBV6-3; clone_size: .; d_call: .; j_call: TRBJ2-1; cdr3_aa: CASGTSSYNEQFF; cdr3_nt: TGTGCCAGCGGGACGAGCTCCTACAATGAGCAGTTCTTC
v_call: TRBV7-9; clone_size: .; d_call: .; j_call: TRBJ2-2; cdr3_aa: CASSPENTGELFF; cdr3_nt: TGTGCCAGCAGTCCAGAAAACACCGGGGAGCTGTTTTTT
v_call: TRBV20-1; clone_size: few; d_call: .; j_call: TRBJ2-7; cdr3_aa: CSARDRVGTPGYEQYF; cdr3_nt: TGCAGTGCTAGAGATAGAGTGGGGACGCCGGGATACGAGCAGTACTTC
v_call: TRBV27; clone_size: .; d_call: TRBD1; j_call: TRBJ2-1; cdr3_aa: CASSQPDRGLWVSYNEQFF; cdr3_nt: TGTGCCAGCAGTCAGCCAGACAGGGGGCTATGGGTGTCCTACAATGAGCAGTTCTTC
v_call: TRBV6-5; clone_size: few; d_call: .; j_call: TRBJ2-7; cdr3_aa: CASSQSPQSEQYF; cdr3_nt: TGTGCCAGCAGTCAATCCCCGCAGAGCGAGCAGTACTTC
v_call: TRBV6-1; clone_size: .; d_call: TRBD2; j_call: TRBJ2-1; cdr3_aa: CASSQAAGGNNEQFF; cdr3_nt: TGTGCCAGCAGTCAAGCGGCGGGGGGGAATAATGAGCAGTTCTTC
v_call: TRBV7-9; clone_size: few; d_call: TRBD1; j_call: TRBJ2-7; cdr3_aa: CASSPRPGTGVYEQYF; cdr3_nt: TGTGCCAGCAGCCCCCGCCCCGGGACAGGGGTCTACGAGCAGTACTTC
v_call: TRBV6-2/TRBV6-3; clone_size: .; d_call: .; j_call: TRBJ2-1; cdr3_aa: CASSYSTDLPGPYNEQFF; cdr3_nt: TGTGCCAGCAGTTACTCCACAGACCTTCCGGGACCCTACAATGAGCAGTTCTTC
v_call: TRBV11-2; clone_size: .; d_call: TRBD2; j_call: TRBJ2-1; cdr3_aa: CASSLGLAYNEQFF; cdr3_nt: TGTGCCAGCAGCCTGGGACTAGCCTACAATGAGCAGTTCTTC
v_call: TRBV7-9; clone_size: .; d_call: .; j_call: TRBJ1-4; cdr3_aa: CASSARGAPKLFF; cdr3_nt: TGTGCCAGCAGCGCCCGAGGGGCTCCAAAACTGTTTTTT
v_call: TRBV9; clone_size: few; d_call: .; j_call: TRBJ1-2; cdr3_aa: CASSTRGEEPYGYTF; cdr3_nt: TGTGCCAGCAGCACCCGCGGGGAAGAACCCTATGGCTACACCTTC
v_call: TRBV5-4; clone_size: .; d_call: .; j_call: TRBJ2-1; cdr3_aa: CASSLRPSITGNEQFF; cdr3_nt: TGTGCCAGCAGCTTGAGGCCTAGCATAACGGGGAATGAGCAGTTCTTC
v_call: TRBV10-3; clone_size: .; d_call: .; j_call: TRBJ1-1; cdr3_aa: CAISESATEAFF; cdr3_nt: TGTGCCATCAGTGAGTCGGCCACTGAAGCTTTCTTT
v_call: TRBV6-2/TRBV6-3; clone_size: .; d_call: .; j_call: TRBJ2-7; cdr3_aa: CASSYLPGRDTVEQYF; cdr3_nt: TGTGCCAGCAGTTACCTGCCGGGACGGGACACGGTGGAGCAGTACTTC
v_call: TRBV12-3/TRBV12-4; clone_size: .; d_call: .; j_call: TRBJ2-7; cdr3_aa: CASSASGSAYEQYF; cdr3_nt: TGTGCCAGCAGCGCCAGCGGGTCTGCCTACGAGCAGTACTTC
v_call: TRBV7-8; clone_size: few; d_call: .; j_call: TRBJ1-2; cdr3_aa: CASSPQGLGYGYTF; cdr3_nt: TGTGCCAGCAGCCCCCAAGGACTGGGATATGGCTACACCTTC
v_call: TRBV29-1; clone_size: many; d_call: .; j_call: TRBJ1-4; cdr3_aa: CSGASNEKLFF; cdr3_nt: TGCAGCGGTGCGAGTAATGAAAAACTGTTTTTT
v_call: TRBV6-2/TRBV6-3; clone_size: few; d_call: .; j_call: TRBJ2-7; cdr3_aa: CASRNLRQEPSYEQYF; cdr3_nt: TGTGCCAGCAGAAATCTTCGACAGGAGCCCTCCTACGAGCAGTACTTC
v_call: TRBV7-6; clone_size: .; d_call: .; j_call: TRBJ2-2; cdr3_aa: CASSRGAGATTGELFF; cdr3_nt: TGTGCCAGCAGCCGCGGGGCAGGGGCGACCACCGGGGAGCTGTTTTTT
v_call: TRBV28; clone_size: .; d_call: .; j_call: TRBJ1-1; cdr3_aa: CASSFPGWAEAFF; cdr3_nt: TGTGCCAGCAGTTTCCCAGGGTGGGCTGAAGCTTTCTTT
v_call: TRBV6-5; clone_size: .; d_call: .; j_call: TRBJ2-5; cdr3_aa: CASSYGLTETQYF; cdr3_nt: TGTGCCAGCAGTTACGGCCTTACGGAGACCCAGTACTTC
v_call: TRBV9; clone_size: few; d_call: TRBD2; j_call: TRBJ2-1; cdr3_aa: CASSATGTTRRNEQFF; cdr3_nt: TGTGCCAGCAGCGCAACCGGGACTACGAGGAGGAATGAGCAGTTCTTC
v_call: TRBV28; clone_size: few; d_call: .; j_call: TRBJ2-4; cdr3_aa: CASRDSGSIQYF; cdr3_nt: TGTGCCAGCAGGGACAGTGGGAGCATTCAGTACTTC
v_call: TRBV7-9; clone_size: few; d_call: .; j_call: TRBJ1-2; cdr3_aa: CASRAGDGPGYTF; cdr3_nt: TGTGCCAGCAGAGCGGGGGACGGGCCTGGCTACACCTTC
v_call: TRBV4-1; clone_size: few; d_call: .; j_call: TRBJ2-5; cdr3_aa: CASSQDVAELETQYF; cdr3_nt: TGCGCCAGCAGCCAAGACGTAGCGGAGCTGGAGACCCAGTACTTC
v_call: TRBV7-9; clone_size: many; d_call: .; j_call: TRBJ2-1; cdr3_aa: CASSLPGDNEQFF; cdr3_nt: TGTGCCAGCAGCTTACCAGGAGACAATGAGCAGTTCTTC
v_call: TRBV7-8; clone_size: few; d_call: TRBD1; j_call: TRBJ2-7; cdr3_aa: CASILGAGGYEQYF; cdr3_nt: TGTGCCAGCATCCTAGGGGCAGGGGGCTACGAGCAGTACTTC
v_call: TRBV14; clone_size: few; d_call: .; j_call: TRBJ2-7; cdr3_aa: CASSQVSGAYEQYF; cdr3_nt: TGTGCCAGCAGCCAAGTATCCGGGGCCTACGAGCAGTACTTC
v_call: TRBV7-2; clone_size: .; d_call: .; j_call: TRBJ1-1; cdr3_aa: CASSPRGGARTFF; cdr3_nt: TGTGCCAGCAGCCCCCGGGGCGGAGCTAGAACTTTCTTT
v_call: TRBV2; clone_size: few; d_call: .; j_call: TRBJ2-3; cdr3_aa: CASGISGERNTDTQYF; cdr3_nt: TGTGCCAGCGGTATAAGCGGAGAGCGGAACACAGATACGCAGTATTTT
v_call: TRBV19; clone_size: .; d_call: TRBD1; j_call: TRBJ1-5; cdr3_aa: CAGGQGSGQPQHF; cdr3_nt: TGTGCCGGAGGACAGGGATCGGGTCAGCCCCAGCATTTT
v_call: TRBV7-9; clone_size: few; d_call: TRBD1; j_call: TRBJ2-1; cdr3_aa: CASSGPPPGQGAYNEQFF; cdr3_nt: TGTGCCAGCAGCGGCCCCCCCCCAGGACAGGGGGCCTACAATGAGCAGTTCTTC
v_call: TRBV7-8; clone_size: .; d_call: .; j_call: TRBJ1-5; cdr3_aa: CASMGGESNQPQHF; cdr3_nt: TGTGCCAGCATGGGAGGAGAGAGCAATCAGCCCCAGCATTTT
v_call: TRBV7-7; clone_size: .; d_call: TRBD2; j_call: TRBJ2-5; cdr3_aa: CASSWTAGVQETQYF; cdr3_nt: TGTGCCAGCAGTTGGACTGCGGGGGTACAAGAGACCCAGTACTTC